Reported below is one T cell receptor beta chain. CDR3 length: 15 amino acids. The germline gives CDR1 LGHNA, CDR2 YSLEER. Trimming left V 0 bases short and J 3 bases short, with 11 bases between. PCR was performed a second time for 7 to 11 cycles using a sample-barcoded 5' primer and a J-beta primer mix. TCRdb re-called the 5' RACE reads through MiXCR, storing one row per CDR3 protein. The profile shows around 1.5 million distinct CDR3 sequences, approximately 63% of them singletons. This sample was included in a study of blood T cells in healthy people across ages. The amount of total RNA extracted per sample was at least 6 micrograms.

The receptor's source is a man aged 18-30 years in good health. Sequencing was done on a sample of blood. The chain recombines TRBV4-3 with TRBJ2-5; D perhaps matches TRBD2 (6 bases). The CDR3 region is CASSQEGRREETQYF. The CDR3 DNA follows: TGCGCCAGCAGCCAAGAGGGTAGGAGGGAAGAGACCCAGTACTTC.